This T cell receptor (beta chain) appears in the sequencing data of a study of radiotherapy plus CTLA-4 blockade in lung cancer. Findings and limits, study-wide: According to reports, early shifts in blood T cell clones, alongside interferon-beta, forecast response most accurately.

V was shortened by 5 bases and J by 0 bases, with 11 bases between the two germline ends. Germline V gene sequence: CDR1 SGHAT, CDR2 FQDESV (reference sequence). The CDR3 sequence is 15 residues long. Comments on this clone: Its specificity is unknown.

Assay used: immunoSEQ multiplex PCR; TCRdb lists only in-frame clones, some missing. The sample lists roughly 32,000 clones, approximately 75% occurring once. The gene calls are TRBV11-1 and TRBJ2-1, with a possible D match to TRBD2 (5 bases). Sequences were derived from peripheral blood, sampled from a patient treated with radiotherapy plus ipilimumab. The clonotype comes from a human donor with non-small cell lung cancer that progressed on radiotherapy plus ipilimumab. DNA of the CDR3: TGTGCCAGCAGCGGAGAGGAGGTCTCCTACAATGAGCAGTTCTTC. It is translated as CASSGEEVSYNEQFF.